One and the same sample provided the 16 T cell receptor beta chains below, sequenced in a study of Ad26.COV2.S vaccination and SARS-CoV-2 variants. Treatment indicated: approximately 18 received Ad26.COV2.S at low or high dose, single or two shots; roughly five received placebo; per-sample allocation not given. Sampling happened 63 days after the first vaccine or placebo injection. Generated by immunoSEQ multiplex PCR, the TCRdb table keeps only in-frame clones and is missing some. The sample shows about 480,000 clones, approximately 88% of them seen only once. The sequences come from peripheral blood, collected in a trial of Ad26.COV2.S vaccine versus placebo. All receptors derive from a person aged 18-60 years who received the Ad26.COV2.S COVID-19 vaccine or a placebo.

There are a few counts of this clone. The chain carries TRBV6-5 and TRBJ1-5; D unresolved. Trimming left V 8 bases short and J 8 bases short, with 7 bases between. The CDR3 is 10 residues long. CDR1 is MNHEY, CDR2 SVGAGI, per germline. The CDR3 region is CASGSEPQHF. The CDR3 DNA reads TGTGCCAGCGGGTCCGAGCCCCAGCATTTT.

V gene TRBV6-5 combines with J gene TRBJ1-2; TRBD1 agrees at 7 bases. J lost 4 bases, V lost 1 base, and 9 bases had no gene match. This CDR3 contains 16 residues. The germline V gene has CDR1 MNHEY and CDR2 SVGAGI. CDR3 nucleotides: TGTGCCAGCAGTTACTTGATCGGACAGGTCGGCTATGGCTACACCTTC. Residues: CASSYLIGQVGYGYTF.

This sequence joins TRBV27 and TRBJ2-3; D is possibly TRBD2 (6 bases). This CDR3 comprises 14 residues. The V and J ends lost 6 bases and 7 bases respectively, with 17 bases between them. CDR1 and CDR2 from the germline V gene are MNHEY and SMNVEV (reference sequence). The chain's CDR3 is CASRPWGSGHTQYF. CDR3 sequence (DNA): TGTGCCAGCAGGCCATGGGGGAGCGGGCATACGCAGTATTTT.

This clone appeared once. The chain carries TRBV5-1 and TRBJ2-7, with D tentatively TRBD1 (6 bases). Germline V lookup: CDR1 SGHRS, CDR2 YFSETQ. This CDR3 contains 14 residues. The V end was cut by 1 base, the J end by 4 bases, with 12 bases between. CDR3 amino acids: CASSLMSQGYEQYF. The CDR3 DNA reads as TGCGCCAGCAGCTTGATGTCACAGGGTTACGAGCAGTACTTC.

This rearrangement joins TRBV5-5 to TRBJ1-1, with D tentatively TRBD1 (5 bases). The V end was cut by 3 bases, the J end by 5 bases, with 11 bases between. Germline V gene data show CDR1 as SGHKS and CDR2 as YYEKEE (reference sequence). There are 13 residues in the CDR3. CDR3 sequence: CASSSRVGTEAFF. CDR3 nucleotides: TGTGCCAGCAGCTCCAGGGTCGGGACTGAAGCTTTCTTT.

The CDR3 here is CASSGQGAPNTEAFF. CDR3 nucleotide sequence: TGTGCCAGCAGCGGGCAGGGGGCGCCCAACACTGAAGCTTTCTTT. The rearrangement uses TRBV7-9 and TRBJ1-1; 8 bases fit TRBD1. Looked up from germline, CDR1 is SEHNR and CDR2 is FQNEAQ (reference sequence). CDR3 size: 15 residues. Unmatched junction bases numbered 7, after V lost 5 bases and J lost 2 bases.

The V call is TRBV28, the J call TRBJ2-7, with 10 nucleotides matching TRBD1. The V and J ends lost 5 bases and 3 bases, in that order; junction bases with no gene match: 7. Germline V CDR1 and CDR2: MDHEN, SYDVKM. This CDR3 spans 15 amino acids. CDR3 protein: CASSTLDRGVYEQYF. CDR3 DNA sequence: TGTGCCAGCAGTACCCTGGACAGGGGGGTCTACGAGCAGTACTTC.

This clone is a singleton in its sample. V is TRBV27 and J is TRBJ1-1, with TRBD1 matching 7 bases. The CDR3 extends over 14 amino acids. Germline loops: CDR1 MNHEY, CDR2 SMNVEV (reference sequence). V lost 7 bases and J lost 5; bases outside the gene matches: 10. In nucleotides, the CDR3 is TGTGCCAGCAACCGACCGGGACAGTTGACTGAAGCTTTCTTT. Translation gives CASNRPGQLTEAFF.

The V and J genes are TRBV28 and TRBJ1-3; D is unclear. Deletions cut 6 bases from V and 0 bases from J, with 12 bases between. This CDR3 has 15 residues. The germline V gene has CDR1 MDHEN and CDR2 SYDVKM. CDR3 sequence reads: CASRGFLDSGNTIYF. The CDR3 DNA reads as TGTGCCAGCAGGGGGTTCCTAGACTCTGGAAACACCATATATTTT.

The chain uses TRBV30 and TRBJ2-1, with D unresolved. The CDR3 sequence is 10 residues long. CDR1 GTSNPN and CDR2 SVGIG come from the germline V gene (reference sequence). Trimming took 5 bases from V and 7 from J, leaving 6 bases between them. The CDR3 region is CAWSENEQFF. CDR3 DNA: TGTGCCTGGTCGGAGAATGAGCAGTTCTTC.

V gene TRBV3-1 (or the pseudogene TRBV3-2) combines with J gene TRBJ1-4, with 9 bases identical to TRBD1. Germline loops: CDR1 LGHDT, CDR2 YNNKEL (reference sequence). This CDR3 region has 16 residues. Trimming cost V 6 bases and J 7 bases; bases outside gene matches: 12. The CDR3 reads CASSQTSGTGTEKLFF. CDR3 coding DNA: TGTGCCAGCAGTCAGACCTCCGGGACAGGGACTGAAAAACTGTTTTTT.

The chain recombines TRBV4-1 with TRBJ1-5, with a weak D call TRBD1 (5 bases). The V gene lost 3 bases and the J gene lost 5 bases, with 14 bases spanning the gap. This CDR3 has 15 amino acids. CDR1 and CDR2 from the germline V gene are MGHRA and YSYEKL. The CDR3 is CASSQDAGTHQPQHF. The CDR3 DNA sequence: TGCGCCAGCAGCCAGGACGCCGGGACCCATCAGCCCCAGCATTTT.

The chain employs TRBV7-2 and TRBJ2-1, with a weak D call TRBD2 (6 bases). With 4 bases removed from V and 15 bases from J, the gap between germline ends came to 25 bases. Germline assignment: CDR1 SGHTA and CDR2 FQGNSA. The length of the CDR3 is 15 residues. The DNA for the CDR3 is TGTGCCAGCAGCTCCCAATTAGGCGAGAATGAAGCGGGGTTCTTC. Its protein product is CASSSQLGENEAGFF. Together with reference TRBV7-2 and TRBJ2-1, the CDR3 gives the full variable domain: GAGVSQSPSNKVTEKGKDVELRCDPISGHTALYWYRQSLGQGLEFLIYFQGNSAPDKSGLPSDRFSAERTGGSVSTLTIQRTQQEDSAVYLCASSSQLGENEAGFFGPGTRLTVL.

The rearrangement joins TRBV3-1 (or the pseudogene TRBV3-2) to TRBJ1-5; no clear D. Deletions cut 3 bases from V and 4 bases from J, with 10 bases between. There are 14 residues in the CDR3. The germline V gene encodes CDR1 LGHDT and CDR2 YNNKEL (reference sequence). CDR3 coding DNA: TGTGCCAGCAGCCACCGCAGCAATAATCAGCCCCAGCATTTT. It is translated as CASSHRSNNQPQHF.

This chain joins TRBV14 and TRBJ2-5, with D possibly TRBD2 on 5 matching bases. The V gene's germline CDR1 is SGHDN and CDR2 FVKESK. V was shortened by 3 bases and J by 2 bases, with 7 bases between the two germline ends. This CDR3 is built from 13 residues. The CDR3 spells CASSQRLQETQYF. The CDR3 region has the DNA TGTGCCAGCAGCCAGCGACTACAAGAGACCCAGTACTTC.

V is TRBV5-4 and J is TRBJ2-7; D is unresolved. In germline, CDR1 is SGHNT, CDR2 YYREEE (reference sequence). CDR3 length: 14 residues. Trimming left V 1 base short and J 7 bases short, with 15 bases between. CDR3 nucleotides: TGTGCCAGCAGCTTGTGTATTCCTTTTTTTGAGCAGTACTTC. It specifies CASSLCIPFFEQYF.